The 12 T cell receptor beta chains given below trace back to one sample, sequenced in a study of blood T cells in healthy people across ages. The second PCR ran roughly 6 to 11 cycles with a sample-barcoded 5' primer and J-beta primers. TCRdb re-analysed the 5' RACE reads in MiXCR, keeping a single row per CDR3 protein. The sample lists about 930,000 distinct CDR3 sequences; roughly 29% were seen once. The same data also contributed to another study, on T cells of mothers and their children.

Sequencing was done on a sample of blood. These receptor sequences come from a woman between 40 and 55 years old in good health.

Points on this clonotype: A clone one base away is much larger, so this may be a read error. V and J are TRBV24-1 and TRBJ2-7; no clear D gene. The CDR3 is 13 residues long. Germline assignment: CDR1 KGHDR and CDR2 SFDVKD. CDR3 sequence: CATSDPSSCEQYF. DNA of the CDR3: TGTGCCACCAGTGACCCGAGCTCCTGCGAGCAGTACTTC.

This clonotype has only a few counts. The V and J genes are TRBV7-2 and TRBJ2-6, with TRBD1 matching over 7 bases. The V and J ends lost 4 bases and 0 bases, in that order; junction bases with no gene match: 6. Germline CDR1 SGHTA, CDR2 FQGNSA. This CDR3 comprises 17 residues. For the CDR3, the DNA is TGTGCCAGCAGCTCCGGGACAGTGGTCTCTGGGGCCAACGTCCTGACTTTC. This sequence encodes CASSSGTVVSGANVLTF.

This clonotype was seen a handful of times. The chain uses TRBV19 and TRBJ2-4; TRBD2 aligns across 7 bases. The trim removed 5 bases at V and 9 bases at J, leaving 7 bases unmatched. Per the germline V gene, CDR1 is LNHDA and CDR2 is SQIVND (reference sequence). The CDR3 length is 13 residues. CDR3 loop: CASSFPSGGIQYF. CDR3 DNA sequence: TGTGCCAGTAGTTTCCCCTCGGGGGGCATTCAGTACTTC.

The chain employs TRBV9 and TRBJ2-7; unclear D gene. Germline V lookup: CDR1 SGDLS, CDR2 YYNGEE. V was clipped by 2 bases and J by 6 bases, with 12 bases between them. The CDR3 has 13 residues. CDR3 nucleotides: TGTGCCAGCAGCGTTTACCCAGGTCCCGAGCAGTACTTC. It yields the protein CASSVYPGPEQYF.

The CDR3 loop reads CSASNFASASYEQYF. The CDR3 DNA is TGCAGTGCGTCCAACTTCGCTAGCGCCTCCTACGAGCAGTACTTC. The J gene is TRBJ2-7, the V gene TRBV20-1, with TRBD2 as a possible D gene (6 bases). The CDR3 runs 15 residues. The V end lost 6 bases, the J end lost 0 bases, and 18 bases lay between the germline ends. Germline-derived CDR1 and CDR2 are DFQATT and SNEGSKA (reference sequence).

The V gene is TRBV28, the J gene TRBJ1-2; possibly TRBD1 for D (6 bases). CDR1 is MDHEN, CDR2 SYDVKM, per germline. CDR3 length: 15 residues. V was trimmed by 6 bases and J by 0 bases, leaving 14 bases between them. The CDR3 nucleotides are TGTGCCAGCAGCGTGGGGGCTCTTTCTAACTATGGCTACACCTTC. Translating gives CASSVGALSNYGYTF.

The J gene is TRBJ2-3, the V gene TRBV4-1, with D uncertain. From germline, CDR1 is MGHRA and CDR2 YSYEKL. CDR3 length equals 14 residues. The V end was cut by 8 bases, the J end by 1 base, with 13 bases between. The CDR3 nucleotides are TGCGCCAGCCTCCAGGTCGGCGGCACAGATACGCAGTATTTT. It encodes CASLQVGGTDTQYF.

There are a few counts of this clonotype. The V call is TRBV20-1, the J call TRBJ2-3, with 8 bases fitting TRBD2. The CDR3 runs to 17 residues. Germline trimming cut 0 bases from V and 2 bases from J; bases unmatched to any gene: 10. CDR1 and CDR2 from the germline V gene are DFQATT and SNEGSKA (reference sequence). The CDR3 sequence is CSARDHARGGTTDTQYF. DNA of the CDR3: TGCAGTGCTAGAGATCACGCACGGGGGGGAACCACAGATACGCAGTATTTT.

In DNA form, the CDR3 reads TGCAGTGCTAGGGATGGTCCCCGGGAGCAGTTCTTC. Amino acids: CSARDGPREQFF. The chain links TRBV20-1 to TRBJ2-1; D call uncertain. V lost 3 bases, J lost 10 bases, and 13 bases lay in between. This CDR3 region has 12 residues. The germline gives CDR1 DFQATT, CDR2 SNEGSKA (reference sequence).

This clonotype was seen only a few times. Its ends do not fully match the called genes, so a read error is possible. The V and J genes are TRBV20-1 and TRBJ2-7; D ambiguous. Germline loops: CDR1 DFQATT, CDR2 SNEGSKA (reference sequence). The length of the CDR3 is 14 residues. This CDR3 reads CSARARESSCEQYF. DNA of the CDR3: TGCAGTGCTAGAGCTCGCGAGAGCTCCTGCGAGCAGTACTTC.

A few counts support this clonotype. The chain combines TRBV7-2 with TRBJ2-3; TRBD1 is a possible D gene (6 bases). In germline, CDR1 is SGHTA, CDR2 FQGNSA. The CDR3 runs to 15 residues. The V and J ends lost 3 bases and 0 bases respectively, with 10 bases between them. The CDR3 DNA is TGTGCCAGCAGCTTGCCGGGACATAGCACAGATACGCAGTATTTT. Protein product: CASSLPGHSTDTQYF. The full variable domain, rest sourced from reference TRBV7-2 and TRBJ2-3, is GAGVSQSPSNKVTEKGKDVELRCDPISGHTALYWYRQSLGQGLEFLIYFQGNSAPDKSGLPSDRFSAERTGGSVSTLTIQRTQQEDSAVYLCASSLPGHSTDTQYFGPGTRLTVL.

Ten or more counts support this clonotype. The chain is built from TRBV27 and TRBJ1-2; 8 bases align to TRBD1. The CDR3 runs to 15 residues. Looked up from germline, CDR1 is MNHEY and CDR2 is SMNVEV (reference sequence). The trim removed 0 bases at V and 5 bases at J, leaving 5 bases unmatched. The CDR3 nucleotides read TGTGCCAGCAGTTTATCGCAGGGGGCTTATTATGGCTACACCTTC. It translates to CASSLSQGAYYGYTF.